This TCR beta chain was sequenced during a study of blood T cell repertoires in COVID-19. Overall study: Researchers got acute and convalescent COVID-19 samples from the United States, Italy and Spain.

In the authors' workflow: Estimation of nucleated cell counts was performed using reference gene primer amplification. The assay was immunoSEQ multiplex PCR, and TCRdb's table has in-frame clones only and misses some. For V, J and clone size, that table is used; D and trimming come from the DNA. The table includes approximately 26,000 clones, around 86% detected once. This clone showed up just a few times. The sequenced sample consisted of peripheral blood. This TCR was recovered from a human donor in a cohort sampled during active COVID-19. The donor label of this sample is uncertain.

This CDR3 is CAISESRGGSTIYF. DNA of the CDR3: TGTGCCATCAGTGAGTCCCGGGGTGGGAGCACCATATATTTT. The J gene is TRBJ1-3, the V gene TRBV10-3; no clear D. Germline assignment: CDR1 ENHRY and CDR2 SYGVKD. The CDR3 loop spans 14 amino acids. The ends were cut back, 0 bases at V and 9 bases at J, with 12 bases in the middle.